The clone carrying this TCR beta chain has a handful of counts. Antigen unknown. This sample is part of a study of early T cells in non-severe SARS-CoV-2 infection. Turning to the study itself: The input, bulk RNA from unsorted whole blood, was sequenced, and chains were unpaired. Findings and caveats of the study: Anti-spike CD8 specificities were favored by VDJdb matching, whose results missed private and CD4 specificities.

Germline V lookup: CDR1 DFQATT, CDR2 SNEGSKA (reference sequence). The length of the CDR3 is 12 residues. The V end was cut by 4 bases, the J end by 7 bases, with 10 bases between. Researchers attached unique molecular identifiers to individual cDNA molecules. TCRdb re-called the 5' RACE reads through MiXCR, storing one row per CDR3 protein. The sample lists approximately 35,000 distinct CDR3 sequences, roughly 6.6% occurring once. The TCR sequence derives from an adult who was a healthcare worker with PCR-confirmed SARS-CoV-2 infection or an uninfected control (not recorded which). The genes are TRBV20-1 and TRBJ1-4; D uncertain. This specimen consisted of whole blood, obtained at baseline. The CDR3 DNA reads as TGCAGTGCTAATGGGCTGGGTGAAAAACTGTTTTTT. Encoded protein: CSANGLGEKLFF.